The TCR beta chain described here comes from a study of regulatory T cells in long-lasting Graves disease. Described time point: persistent/refractory GD, antithyroid drugs over 5 years with positive TRAb. Generation of the TCR library employed RNA extracted from PBMCs. For TCR beta, libraries came from iRepertoire HTBI primers and Arm-PCR of CDR3 regions. TCRdb called the multiplex PCR reads again in MiXCR, with one record for every CDR3 protein. The sample carries nearly 350,000 distinct CDR3 sequences, about 19% recorded once. V lost 9 bases and J lost 3; bases outside the gene matches: 15. Germline V gene lookup returns CDR1 LNHDA and CDR2 SQIVND (reference sequence). The CDR3 is made up of 18 amino acids.

The chain has TRBV19 and TRBJ2-2, with 11 bases fitting TRBD2. The clonotype originates from a female donor with Graves disease. The sample consisted of peripheral blood mononuclear cells (PBMCs), taken when the disease was refractory, from a patient treated with antithyroid drugs. CDR3 nucleotide sequence: TGTGCCAGCAGCGGGACTAGCGGAACTCGAGGGTACACCGGGGAGCTGTTTTTT. Translation gives CASSGTSGTRGYTGELFF. Full variable domain (rest looked up from reference TRBV19 and TRBJ2-2): DGGITQSPKYLFRKEGQNVTLSCEQNLNHDAMYWYRQDPGQGLRLIYYSQIVNDFQKGDIAEGYSVSREKKESFPLTVTSAQKNPTAFYLCASSGTSGTRGYTGELFFGEGSRLTVL.